What follows are 4 T cell receptor beta chains derived from one specimen sequenced in a study of cytomegalovirus exposure and HLA in healthy donors. Amplification used 60 Vbeta primers and 13 Jbeta primers. Measured with immunoSEQ multiplex PCR; TCRdb has only the in-frame clones, and not every one. Of about 200,000 clones in the sample, approximately 80% were seen once. Sequencing was done on a sample of PBMCs. The origin of the receptors is a man aged 45-65 years in good health and CMV-seronegative.

The chain joins TRBV6-5 to TRBJ2-7; 7 positions match TRBD1. CDR1 MNHEY and CDR2 SVGAGI come from the germline V gene. After removal of 7 bases from V and 4 bases from J, the junction contained 7 bases not matched to a gene. The CDR3 spans 13 residues. Here the CDR3 DNA reads TGTGCCAGCAAATTAAACAGGGGTTACGAGCAGTACTTC. The encoded protein is CASKLNRGYEQYF.

This clone was observed once. The V and J genes are TRBV5-1 and TRBJ1-1, with 7 positions matching TRBD1. V trimming: 1 base; J trimming: 0 bases; junction bases outside the gene matches: 12. This CDR3 spans 18 amino acids. CDR1 is SGHRS and CDR2 is YFSETQ in the germline V gene. DNA of the CDR3: TGCGCCAGCAGCTTGTTTCCTTGGACAGGCTCACTGAACACTGAAGCTTTCTTT. It is translated as CASSLFPWTGSLNTEAFF.

This clone was counted between two and nine times. The chain employs TRBV30 and TRBJ1-1; 7 positions match TRBD1. Germline CDR1 and CDR2: GTSNPN and SVGIG (reference sequence). This CDR3 is built from 12 residues. J lost 5 bases, V lost 8 bases, and 8 bases had no gene match. CDR3 coding DNA: TGTGCCGGCGGAGGGGGCGGAACTGAAGCTTTCTTT. Translating it yields CAGGGGGTEAFF.

In nucleotides, the CDR3 is TGTGCCAGCAGCACTAACGACTACGGGGAGCTGTTTTTT. Protein sequence: CASSTNDYGELFF. This chain uses TRBV7-8 with TRBJ2-2; possible D gene TRBD2, 5 bases. The V gene's germline CDR1 is SGHVS and CDR2 FQNEAQ. V shed 5 bases and J shed 7 bases, with 11 bases lying between them. The CDR3 has 13 residues.